Each of the 29 T cell receptor beta chains below was sequenced from the same sample in a study of post-analysis software for immune sequencing data. General study results and limits: There were roughly 5 TRBV segments more frequent in patients than controls, and TRBV5-6, TRBV5-1 and TRBV20-1 were among them.

Which antigens these TCRs recognize remains unknown. cDNA libraries for TCR beta contained unique molecular identifiers. TCRdb reprocessed the PCR reads with MiXCR, giving one entry per CDR3 protein. The sample records about 200,000 distinct CDR3 sequences, 29% being singletons. Sample: blood. The receptor set was obtained from a girl under 18 with multiple sclerosis.

Only a few counts were recorded for this clonotype. This sequence joins TRBV12-3 or TRBV12-4 and TRBJ1-6; 7 positions match TRBD1. The CDR3 totals 15 residues. Trimming removed 5 bases from V and 7 bases from J; junction bases left unmatched: 8. The CDR3 DNA reads as TGTGCCAGCAGTCCCAAGGGGGCTGGGAATTCACCCCTCCACTTT. The encoded protein is CASSPKGAGNSPLHF.

This clonotype showed up many times. The chain recombines TRBV2 with TRBJ2-3; 9 bases are a match to TRBD2. Germline-derived CDR1 and CDR2 are SNHLY and FYNNEI. The ends lost 7 bases at V and 2 bases at J; junction bases unmatched: 13. The CDR3 is 17 amino acids. The CDR3 region has the DNA TGTGCCAGCACCATAGTACCGGGACTAGCCCTCACAGATACGCAGTATTTT. It is translated as CASTIVPGLALTDTQYF. The entire variable domain, with the rest obtained from reference TRBV2 and TRBJ2-3, is as follows: EPEVTQTPSHQVTQMGQEVILRCVPISNHLYFYWYRQILGQKVEFLVSFYNNEISEKSEIFDDQFSVERPDGSNFTLKIRSTKLEDSAMYFCASTIVPGLALTDTQYFGPGTRLTVL.

The rearrangement joins TRBV10-3 to TRBJ2-7, with D tentatively TRBD1 (6 bases). TRBJ2-1 explains the end of the DNA better; the J call may be wrong. CDR1 ENHRY and CDR2 SYGVKD come from the germline V gene. This CDR3 contains 15 residues. The CDR3: CAIRAEDSWFYEQFF. The CDR3 DNA sequence: TGTGCCATCAGGGCGGAGGACAGCTGGTTCTACGAGCAGTTCTTC.

This chain uses TRBV6-2 or TRBV6-3 with TRBJ2-3; D might be TRBD2 (6 bases). V was pared by 4 bases and J by 7 bases, with 18 bases between. The CDR3 contains 15 residues. From germline, CDR1 is MNHEY and CDR2 SVGEGT. The CDR3 protein is CASSSGGSGLHTQYF. CDR3 DNA sequence: TGTGCCAGCAGTTCTGGAGGGTCCGGACTGCATACGCAGTATTTT.

This clonotype was detected only once. This chain uses TRBV5-1 with TRBJ2-7, with 9 bases fitting TRBD2. Trimming at V came to 5 bases and at J to 4 bases, leaving 10 bases not matched to a gene. CDR3 size: 15 residues. Germline-derived CDR1 and CDR2 are SGHRS and YFSETQ. The CDR3 region is CASSQLASGNYEQYF. The DNA of the CDR3 is TGCGCCAGCAGTCAGTTGGCTAGCGGGAATTACGAGCAGTACTTC.

This clonotype was seen at least ten times. CDR3 sequence reads: CSVEGRGNIQYF. The CDR3 DNA reads TGCAGCGTTGAAGGCAGGGGAAACATTCAGTACTTC. This chain connects TRBV29-1 to TRBJ2-4; possibly TRBD1 for D (6 bases). CDR1 and CDR2 (germline): SQVTM, ANQGSEA. V lost 1 base and J lost 6, with 7 bases in between. This CDR3 has 12 residues.

In regard to this clonotype: A much larger clone lies one base from this, so it may be a read error. This chain uses TRBV7-3 with TRBJ2-3; the D call may be TRBD1 or TRBD2 (5 bases each). The CDR3 is made up of 15 amino acids. Germline-derived CDR1 and CDR2 are SGHTA and FQGTGA. The CDR3 bases are TGTGCCAACAGCTTATTAGGGGAGTCATCAGATACGCAGTATTTT. Its protein is CANSLLGESSDTQYF.

There are many counts of this clonotype. V gene TRBV12-3 or TRBV12-4 combines with J gene TRBJ2-1, with TRBD2 matching over 7 bases. V shed 6 bases, J shed 4 bases, and the junction held 6 bases outside the gene matches. This CDR3 has 14 residues. The CDR3 sequence is CASSLTSPYNEQFF. In DNA form, the CDR3 reads TGTGCCAGCAGCTTGACTAGCCCGTACAATGAGCAGTTCTTC.

The chain joins TRBV30 to TRBJ1-5; no firm D call. Germline V gives CDR1 GTSNPN, CDR2 SVGIG (reference sequence). Trimming took off 6 bases at V and 11 bases at J, with 20 bases between the two ends. The CDR3 runs to 13 residues. As DNA, the CDR3 is TGTGCCTGCTCCGATACGGCCGCCGGTTCCCAGCATTTT. It is translated as CACSDTAAGSQHF.

Remarks on this clonotype: A single base separates this from a much larger clone, so it may be a read error. The rearrangement joins TRBV27 to TRBJ2-1; TRBD1 aligns across 7 bases. J gave up 5 bases and V 6 bases, and 13 bases lay outside the gene matches. There are 16 residues in the CDR3. The germline V gene encodes CDR1 MNHEY and CDR2 SMNVEV (reference sequence). DNA of the CDR3: TGTGCCAGCAGGTTTCAGGGGGAATTAGGGAACAATGAGCAGTTCTTC. It translates to CASRFQGELGNNEQFF.

Concerning this clonotype itself: A read error may be the cause here, since a much bigger clone is one base away. The CDR3 here is CATSQQGRETQYF. The CDR3 DNA sequence: TGTGCCACCAGTCAACAGGGAAGGGAGACCCAGTACTTC. This chain links TRBV15 with TRBJ2-5; D perhaps matches TRBD1 (6 bases). Deletions cut 6 bases from V and 5 bases from J, with 13 bases between. Germline V gene data show CDR1 as LNHNV and CDR2 as YYDKDF (reference sequence). This CDR3 is built from 13 residues.

This chain joins TRBV28 and TRBJ1-3, with TRBD1 matching 8 bases. The CDR3 has 14 amino acids. With V trimmed by 6 bases and J by 2 bases, 3 bases remained unmatched. CDR1 is MDHEN and CDR2 is SYDVKM in the germline V gene. The CDR3 loop is CASSRTGPGNTIYF. As DNA, the CDR3 is TGTGCCAGCAGCAGGACAGGGCCTGGAAACACCATATATTTT.

This clonotype was detected ten times or more. The gene calls are TRBV5-1 and TRBJ2-7; 12 bases are shared with TRBD2. Germline CDR1 and CDR2: SGHRS and YFSETQ. The junction had 4 bases not matched to a gene; V was cut back by 2 bases and J by 4 bases. The CDR3 totals 15 residues. In DNA form, the CDR3 reads TGCGCCAGCAGCTTACTAGCGGGAGGAGGTTACGAGCAGTACTTC. It specifies CASSLLAGGGYEQYF. Looking up the rest from reference TRBV5-1 and TRBJ2-7 gives the full variable domain: KAGVTQTPRYLIKTRGQQVTLSCSPISGHRSVSWYQQTPGQGLQFLFEYFSETQRNKGNFPGRFSGRQFSNSRSEMNVSTLELGDSALYLCASSLLAGGGYEQYFGPGTRLTVT.

The rearrangement uses TRBV20-1 and TRBJ2-2; D remains ambiguous. CDR3 length: 14 amino acids. Trimming cost V 1 base and J 6 bases, with 12 bases left between them. CDR1 and CDR2 from the germline V gene are DFQATT and SNEGSKA (reference sequence). CDR3 in amino acids: CSARVGRPPGELFF. Here the CDR3 DNA reads TGCAGTGCTAGAGTGGGCAGACCGCCCGGGGAGCTGTTTTTT.

This clonotype is a singleton in its sample. Being one base from a much bigger clone, this may be a read error. The rearrangement links TRBV20-1 to TRBJ2-7, with D possibly matching TRBD2 (5 bases). The J call may not be correct, given that the DNA end is closer to TRBJ2-5. The length of the CDR3 is 12 residues. The V gene's germline CDR1 is DFQATT and CDR2 SNEGSKA (reference sequence). The CDR3 is CSASEGQETQYF. In DNA form, the CDR3 reads TGCAGTGCTAGCGAGGGACAAGAGACCCAGTACTTC.

Notes on this clonotype: An end of the junction does not agree with germline; a read error may underlie this. V usage is TRBV4-1 and J usage is TRBJ1-4; TRBD1 agrees at 7 bases. Germline-derived CDR1 and CDR2 are MGHRA and YSYEKL. The CDR3 consists of 16 residues. The CDR3: CASSQGDRATNEKRFF. DNA for the CDR3: TGCGCCAGCAGCCAAGGGGACAGAGCAACTAATGAAAAACGGTTTTTT.

In its sample, this clonotype was seen many times. This chain connects TRBV5-1 to TRBJ1-2; 8 nucleotides agree with TRBD1. After removal of 5 bases from V and 4 bases from J, the junction contained 13 bases not matched to a gene. Germline assignment: CDR1 SGHRS and CDR2 YFSETQ. The CDR3 sequence is 16 residues long. The CDR3 nucleotides read TGCGCCAGCAGTAACTCCGGACAGGGAAAAGTCTATGGCTACACCTTC. It is translated as CASSNSGQGKVYGYTF.

This clonotype was counted only a few times. The chain employs TRBV5-1 and TRBJ2-3; either TRBD1 or TRBD2 may supply D (5 bases each). V was clipped by 1 base and J by 2 bases, with 11 bases between them. Per germline, CDR1 SGHRS and CDR2 YFSETQ. The CDR3 is 15 residues long. CDR3 DNA: TGCGCCAGCAGCTTGCAATCAGGGACCACAGATACGCAGTATTTT. It encodes CASSLQSGTTDTQYF.

This clonotype was counted between two and nine times. The CDR3 is CASGQGGRTYEAFF. The CDR3 bases are TGTGCCAGCGGTCAAGGGGGCCGAACGTATGAAGCTTTCTTT. The chain is built from TRBV9 and TRBJ1-1; 7 positions match TRBD1. Germline CDR1 reads SGDLS; CDR2 reads YYNGEE. The V segment lost 7 bases and the J segment 7 bases; nucleotides outside the gene matches: 13. The CDR3 spans 14 residues.

This clonotype showed up just a few times. This sequence joins TRBV2 and TRBJ2-5, with D maybe TRBD1 (5 bases). V was trimmed by 7 bases and J by 4 bases, leaving 10 bases between them. The CDR3 contains 12 residues. Germline V lookup: CDR1 SNHLY, CDR2 FYNNEI. The CDR3 here is CASNQGIETQYF. CDR3 bases: TGTGCCAGCAATCAGGGAATAGAGACCCAGTACTTC.

In regard to this clonotype: A read error may explain this, as a much larger clone is one base away. In DNA, the CDR3 is TGCAGCGTGGGGGGGGCAGCAGAAAGCTCCTACAATGAGCAGTACTTC. This sequence encodes CSVGGAAESSYNEQYF. This chain joins TRBV29-1 and TRBJ2-1, with D possibly TRBD2 on 7 matching bases. The J call is uncertain, as TRBJ2-7 better fits the DNA end. Germline CDR1 SQVTM, CDR2 ANQGSEA. The CDR3 is 16 amino acids.

As for this clonotype: A single base separates this from a much larger clone, so it may be a read error. This chain joins TRBV5-1 and TRBJ2-5; no definite D call. The germline V gene has CDR1 SGHRS and CDR2 YFSETQ. V lost 5 bases, J lost 5 bases, and 19 bases lay in between. This CDR3 contains 15 residues. The CDR3 sequence: CASSSGYLVEETQYF. The CDR3 DNA reads as TGCGCCAGCAGTTCGGGCTACCTTGTTGAGGAGACCCAGTACTTC.

The chain has TRBV13 and TRBJ1-4, with D possibly TRBD1 on 5 matching bases. The germline CDR1 and CDR2 sequences are PRHDT and FYEKMQ (reference sequence). This CDR3 is built from 14 residues. Trimming cost V 9 bases and J 7 bases, with 18 bases left between them. Here the CDR3 reads CASSSERGREKLFF. The CDR3 DNA reads TGTGCCAGTTCTTCAGAACGGGGCCGTGAAAAACTGTTTTTT.

This clonotype came up a few times. The chain is built from TRBV5-6 and TRBJ1-2, with unresolved D. Deletions cut 2 bases from V and 3 bases from J, with 14 bases between. CDR3 length: 15 amino acids. Germline V CDR1 and CDR2: SGHDT, YYEEEE. CDR3 protein: CASSFRQIKDYGYTF. The DNA for the CDR3 is TGTGCCAGCAGCTTTCGCCAAATAAAAGACTATGGCTACACCTTC. The full variable domain, its missing parts supplied by reference TRBV5-6 and TRBJ1-2, is DAGVTQSPTHLIKTRGQQVTLRCSPKSGHDTVSWYQQALGQGPQFIFQYYEEEERQRGNFPDRFSGHQFPNYSSELNVNALLLGDSALYLCASSFRQIKDYGYTFGSGTRLTVV.

V usage is TRBV5-1 and J usage is TRBJ1-1; 10 nucleotides match TRBD1. CDR1 SGHRS and CDR2 YFSETQ come from the germline V gene. This CDR3 is built from 16 residues. Trimming took 2 bases from V and 5 from J; bases not matched to a gene: 9. CDR3 amino acids: CASSLNRDRGLTEAFF. DNA for the CDR3: TGCGCCAGCAGCTTAAACCGGGACAGGGGCCTTACTGAAGCTTTCTTT.

J is TRBJ1-2 and V is TRBV20-1; weak D call: TRBD1 (5 bases). The CDR3 covers 13 residues. From germline, CDR1 is DFQATT and CDR2 SNEGSKA (reference sequence). The CDR3 region is CSRIGRGAYGYTF. CDR3 in DNA: TGCAGCCGAATCGGGAGGGGCGCCTATGGCTACACCTTC.

In regard to this clonotype: Since a much larger clone is just one base distant, this may be a read error. The V and J genes are TRBV20-1 and TRBJ2-5; TRBD2 agrees at 9 bases. The V and J ends lost 5 bases and 11 bases, in that order; junction bases with no gene match: 15. The germline V gene has CDR1 DFQATT and CDR2 SNEGSKA (reference sequence). The CDR3 is made up of 14 amino acids. CDR3 sequence: CSAPHMAGGDEQYF. The CDR3, as DNA: TGCAGTGCTCCACATATGGCGGGGGGGGATGAGCAGTACTTC.

This clonotype has a count of ten or more. The chain uses TRBV5-6 and TRBJ2-1; no reliable D call. Germline assignment: CDR1 SGHDT and CDR2 YYEEEE. Trimming took off 0 bases at V and 4 bases at J, with 5 bases between the two ends. CDR3 length: 13 amino acids. The DNA for the CDR3 is TGTGCCAGCAGCTTGGTCTCATACAATGAGCAGTTCTTC. Amino acids: CASSLVSYNEQFF.

This clonotype has ten or more counts. The chain combines TRBV2 with TRBJ2-3, with D possibly TRBD2 on 6 matching bases. Germline assignment: CDR1 SNHLY and CDR2 FYNNEI. The CDR3 sequence is 15 residues long. V lost 4 bases and J lost 0, with 11 bases in between. The CDR3 DNA follows: TGTGCCAGCAGTGTGGCCAGCGGGAGCACAGATACGCAGTATTTT. Translating it yields CASSVASGSTDTQYF.